This is a list of T cell receptor beta chains from one sample in a study of siplizumab effects on memory and regulatory T cells. Assay: immunoSEQ multiplex PCR; the TCRdb copy retains only in-frame clones and omits some. The data hold around 100,000 clones, with roughly 91% observed a single time. Sample: non-Treg CD4+ T cells sorted from blood. The origin of the receptors is a human donor in good health. The CDR3 runs from the conserved cysteine through the conserved F or W. Each record gives: D gene, clone size, J gene, V gene, CDR3 DNA, CDR3 protein. A D gene is named only where the DNA matches it firmly. Clone sizes are given selectively: once, few, many, or a class where the clone is expanded.

d_gene: TRBD2; abundance: once; j_gene: TRBJ2-5; v_gene: TRBV7-8; CDR3nt: TGTGCCAGCAGCTCCCCGACTAGCGGGAGCTTGGAGACCCAGTACTTC; CDR3aa: CASSSPTSGSLETQYF
d_gene: -; abundance: -; j_gene: TRBJ1-2; v_gene: TRBV5-6; CDR3nt: TGTGCCAGCAGCTGGCGGGGAGGGCGGGCTAACTATGGCTACACCTTC; CDR3aa: CASSWRGGRANYGYTF
d_gene: -; abundance: once; j_gene: TRBJ2-6; v_gene: TRBV2; CDR3nt: TGTGCCAGCAGTCGACAGACTGGGGCCAACGTCCTGACTTTC; CDR3aa: CASSRQTGANVLTF
d_gene: TRBD1; abundance: -; j_gene: TRBJ1-2; v_gene: TRBV23-1; CDR3nt: TGCGCCAGCAGTCACGCTCCCGTTTTTGGCAGGGGGCGTCGTGGCTACACCTTC; CDR3aa: CASSHAPVFGRGRRGYTF
d_gene: -; abundance: -; j_gene: TRBJ2-2; v_gene: TRBV10-3; CDR3nt: TGTGCCATCAGGTTCCAGACCGGGGAGCTGTTTTTT; CDR3aa: CAIRFQTGELFF
d_gene: -; abundance: -; j_gene: TRBJ1-1; v_gene: TRBV7-2; CDR3nt: TGTGCCAGCGGAAGGGGGGGACTCTCGAACACTGAAGCTTTCTTT; CDR3aa: CASGRGGLSNTEAFF
d_gene: -; abundance: -; j_gene: TRBJ2-2; v_gene: TRBV7-9; CDR3nt: TGTGCCAGCAGTTTGAACACCGGGGAGCTGTTTTTT; CDR3aa: CASSLNTGELFF
d_gene: TRBD2; abundance: -; j_gene: TRBJ2-3; v_gene: TRBV11-3; CDR3nt: TGTGCCAGCAGCTTCCAAGGCCGTAAGGGCGGGAGTGGAGATACGCAGTATTTT; CDR3aa: CASSFQGRKGGSGDTQYF
d_gene: -; abundance: -; j_gene: TRBJ1-1; v_gene: TRBV12-5; CDR3nt: TGTGCTAGTGGTTTGGTACTCGACCTTACCCTGAACACTGAAGCTTTCTTT; CDR3aa: CASGLVLDLTLNTEAFF
d_gene: -; abundance: -; j_gene: TRBJ1-4; v_gene: TRBV7-2; CDR3nt: TGTGCCAGCAGCTTATCGGGGAGTGCTAATGAAAAACTGTTTTTT; CDR3aa: CASSLSGSANEKLFF
d_gene: -; abundance: once; j_gene: TRBJ1-4; v_gene: TRBV30; CDR3nt: TGTGCCTGGAGTGTACTAAAGGGCTCTTCTAATGAAAAACTGTTTTTT; CDR3aa: CAWSVLKGSSNEKLFF
d_gene: -; abundance: many; j_gene: TRBJ2-5; v_gene: TRBV19; CDR3nt: TGTGCCAGTAGCGACAGGCCGATAGAGACCCAGTACTTC; CDR3aa: CASSDRPIETQYF
d_gene: -; abundance: -; j_gene: TRBJ1-2; v_gene: TRBV6-6; CDR3nt: TGTGCCAGCAGACAGGGTCGGGGCTATGGCTACACCTTC; CDR3aa: CASRQGRGYGYTF
d_gene: -; abundance: -; j_gene: TRBJ2-3; v_gene: TRBV20-1; CDR3nt: TGCAGTGCTAGATGGGTAACTACGCAGTATTTT; CDR3aa: CSARWVTTQYF
d_gene: -; abundance: once; j_gene: TRBJ1-1; v_gene: TRBV6-5; CDR3nt: TGTGCCAGCAGCTCGTGGGGGAACACTGAAGCTTTCTTT; CDR3aa: CASSSWGNTEAFF
d_gene: TRBD2; abundance: -; j_gene: TRBJ2-3; v_gene: TRBV19; CDR3nt: TGTGCCAGTAGCCCAGGACTAGCGGGGATGGATACGCAGTATTTT; CDR3aa: CASSPGLAGMDTQYF
d_gene: -; abundance: -; j_gene: TRBJ2-7; v_gene: TRBV5-6; CDR3nt: TGTGCCTCCCGAGCCAGCGGCACCGCCTACGAGCAGTACTTC; CDR3aa: CASRASGTAYEQYF
d_gene: TRBD1; abundance: -; j_gene: TRBJ1-5; v_gene: TRBV19; CDR3nt: TGTGCCAGTAGAGTGACAGGGGGCGGCAATCAGCCCCAGCATTTT; CDR3aa: CASRVTGGGNQPQHF